These T cell receptor beta chains were read from a single sample in a study of control samples from healthy donors and cancer patients. Here immunoSEQ multiplex PCR was the method, and the copy in TCRdb shows in-frame clones only, minus some. The sample comprises some 150,000 clones, 91% of which are singletons, and 1.5% rests with the top ten. What was sequenced was blood. These receptors were collected from a woman between 25 and 40 years old in good health. Each CDR3 is given without its conserved first and last residue. For some rows the clone size is stated as once, few or many, or as a class when expanded; others skip it.

abundance	v_gene	len	CDR3aa
-	TRBV6-1	8	ASSDHGYT
once	TRBV6-2/TRBV6-3	13	ASSLRLAGVNEQF
-	TRBV13	14	ASSLGGLAGDNEQF
-	TRBV6-5	9	ASRQLYEQY
-	TRBV6-5	13	ASSRLAGGTYEQY
-	TRBV6-2/TRBV6-3	13	ASSYKTSGRDTQY
-	TRBV7-9	12	ASSPPSTKETQY
-	TRBV5-4	12	ASSLDIGGRSYT
-	TRBV6-5	10	ASRDRNEKLF
once	TRBV28	13	ASSLFAGGRNEQF
-	TRBV9	13	ASSPPGQLNSPLH
-	TRBV6-4	12	ASSPLQGSGEAF
once	TRBV9	14	ASSVLAISGANVLT
-	TRBV5-1	12	ASSQQGPGNTIY
-	TRBV4-1	12	ASSQRPDTTEAF
-	TRBV7-3	14	ASSLSGGSGANVLT
-	TRBV18	13	ASSPDRVANYGYT
-	TRBV7-3	14	ASSPGLAGSTDTQY
once	TRBV6-4	12	ASSEGGRSYGYT
once	TRBV2	12	ASSPRGPTYEQY
-	TRBV6-6	12	ASRAGQGTYEQY
-	TRBV4-3	11	ASSLTSGYEQY
-	TRBV7-2	12	ASSLTSGNYEQY
once	TRBV6-5	12	ASSYREHHNEQF
-	TRBV19	10	ASSQGGYEQY
-	TRBV5-1	13	ASSLTSGRTDTQY
-	TRBV9	12	ASSVTGSNEKLF
-	TRBV5-1	14	ASSLGGGDSNQPQH
-	TRBV18	11	ASSPNSNQPQH
-	TRBV27	13	ASSLDGLSNQPQH
-	TRBV6-1	14	ASSEAPGWANEKLF
once	TRBV6-4	12	ASSEGEPYNEQF
-	TRBV5-1	11	ASSLDSGETQY